Presented here are 31 T cell receptor beta chains from one specimen sequenced in a study of T-cell reconstitution after alpha-beta-depleted transplantation in children. Molecular barcoding with unique molecular identifiers was used for the TCRbeta library. In TCRdb, the PCR reads were re-called with MiXCR into one record per CDR3 protein. The table lists about 400,000 distinct CDR3 sequences, around 21% of them singletons. Material: PBMCs from the stem cell graft donor, obtained from the stem cell graft. These receptors were collected from a human donor who donated a stem cell graft to a child with acute myeloid leukemia.

This clonotype was detected ten times or more. The chain carries TRBV29-1 and TRBJ1-1; the D is unclear. V was pared by 3 bases and J by 3 bases, with 11 bases between. The CDR3 has 13 residues. Germline V gives CDR1 SQVTM, CDR2 ANQGSEA. Here the CDR3 reads CSVDVELDTEAFF. CDR3 DNA: TGCAGCGTTGACGTGGAGTTGGACACTGAAGCTTTCTTT. Using reference TRBV29-1 and TRBJ1-1 for the parts outside the CDR3, the full variable domain is SAVISQKPSRDICQRGTSLTIQCQVDSQVTMMFWYRQQPGQSLTLIATANQGSEATYESGFVIDKFPISRPNLTFSTLTVSNMSPEDSSIYLCSVDVELDTEAFFGQGTRLTVV.

This clonotype was recorded many times. The chain employs TRBV12-3 or TRBV12-4 and TRBJ2-2; 7 bases are a match to TRBD1. V gave up 4 bases and J gave up 7 bases; unmatched junction bases: 6. The CDR3 is 14 amino acids. The CDR3 loop reads CASSYTGAGGELFF. As DNA, the CDR3 is TGTGCCAGCAGTTACACAGGGGCGGGCGGGGAGCTGTTTTTT.

This clonotype was detected only a few times. The gene calls are TRBV27 and TRBJ2-6; 8 positions agree with TRBD1. The V gene end was trimmed by 6 bases and the J gene end by 4 bases; junction bases not matched to a gene: 5. Per germline, CDR1 MNHEY and CDR2 SMNVEV (reference sequence). The CDR3 spans 15 residues. This chain's CDR3 is CASSLGQGGANVLTF. CDR3 nucleotides: TGTGCCAGCAGCCTCGGACAGGGAGGGGCCAACGTCCTGACTTTC. The variable domain in full, completed from reference TRBV27 and TRBJ2-6, reads EAQVTQNPRYLITVTGKKLTVTCSQNMNHEYMSWYRQDPGLGLRQIYYSMNVEVTDKGDVPEGYKVSRKEKRNFPLILESPSPNQTSLYFCASSLGQGGANVLTFGAGSRLTVL.

This sequence joins TRBV12-3 or TRBV12-4 and TRBJ2-5, with TRBD1 as a possible D gene (6 bases). Trimming took off 3 bases at V and 4 bases at J, with 15 bases between the two ends. The CDR3 length is 15 residues. The CDR3 is CASSLVQGRRETQYF. As DNA, the CDR3 is TGTGCCAGCAGTTTGGTACAGGGACGGAGAGAGACCCAGTACTTC.

The genes are TRBV4-3 and TRBJ2-1, with 8 bases that match TRBD2. Germline lookup yields CDR1 LGHNA and CDR2 YSLEER. The CDR3 loop spans 16 amino acids. Trimming cost V 1 base and J 4 bases; bases outside gene matches: 6. CDR3 DNA sequence: TGCGCCAGCAGCCAAGTTGGGCTAGCGGGTTACAATGAGCAGTTCTTC. This sequence encodes CASSQVGLAGYNEQFF.

The gene calls are TRBV20-1 and TRBJ2-1, with TRBD2 matching 13 bases. V shed 7 bases and J 12 bases; nucleotides not matched to a gene: 9. The CDR3 extends over 13 amino acids. Germline-derived CDR1 and CDR2 are DFQATT and SNEGSKA (reference sequence). CDR3 DNA: TGCAGTGGTCCGGGACTAGCGGGGTTACGGCAGTTCTTC. It encodes CSGPGLAGLRQFF.

This clonotype was detected ten times or more. The genes are TRBV29-1 and TRBJ2-7, with TRBD1 matching over 10 bases. The CDR3 consists of 13 residues. The germline gives CDR1 SQVTM, CDR2 ANQGSEA. V lost 6 bases and J lost 5; bases outside the gene matches: 7. The CDR3 is CSVRGTGADEQYF. CDR3 sequence (DNA): TGCAGCGTGAGGGGGACAGGGGCGGACGAGCAGTACTTC.

The chain employs TRBV29-1 and TRBJ2-5; D possibly corresponds to TRBD1 (6 bases). Trimming cost V 2 bases and J 1 base, with 17 bases left between them. CDR3 length: 16 amino acids. In germline, CDR1 is SQVTM, CDR2 ANQGSEA. In DNA form, the CDR3 reads TGCAGCGTTGAACTTCGGCCCCCAGGGGTCCAAGAGACCCAGTACTTC. Its translation is CSVELRPPGVQETQYF.

This clonotype appeared a few times. The chain couples TRBV4-3 to TRBJ2-7; TRBD2 matches at 10 bases. CDR1 is LGHNA and CDR2 is YSLEER in the germline V gene. V shed 1 base and J 3 bases; nucleotides not matched to a gene: 6. The CDR3 spans 16 residues. The CDR3 DNA is TGCGCCAGCAGCCAAGGACTAGCGGGCTTGAGCTACGAGCAGTACTTC. It encodes CASSQGLAGLSYEQYF.

This clonotype was observed a single time. V gene TRBV12-3 or TRBV12-4 combines with J gene TRBJ2-2, with a weak D call TRBD2 (5 bases). The CDR3 is 16 amino acids. V dropped 1 base and J dropped 6 bases, with 15 bases sitting between them. The chain's CDR3 is CASSLDRGGGPGELFF. CDR3 nucleotides: TGTGCCAGCAGTTTAGATCGAGGAGGAGGTCCCGGGGAGCTGTTTTTT.

V and J are TRBV4-3 and TRBJ2-1, with unresolved D. Trimming took 0 bases from V and 0 from J, leaving 9 bases between them. The CDR3 spans 16 residues. Germline CDR1 reads LGHNA; CDR2 reads YSLEER. CDR3 in DNA: TGCGCCAGCAGCCAAGATTGGTCGAGCTCCTACAATGAGCAGTTCTTC. It specifies CASSQDWSSSYNEQFF.

This clonotype was counted many times. V usage is TRBV5-1 and J usage is TRBJ2-3; no clear D gene. Germline V gene sequence: CDR1 SGHRS, CDR2 YFSETQ. The CDR3 totals 17 residues. With 4 bases removed from V and 2 bases from J, the gap between germline ends came to 20 bases. CDR3 nucleotides: TGCGCCAGCAGCCCGCAGACCCGAAACCCCAACACAGATACGCAGTATTTT. As protein: CASSPQTRNPNTDTQYF.

The rearrangement joins TRBV5-1 to TRBJ2-5; the match to TRBD1 covers 7 bases. The germline V gene encodes CDR1 SGHRS and CDR2 YFSETQ. The CDR3 spans 16 residues. V was pared by 2 bases and J by 5 bases, with 12 bases of the junction left unmatched. CDR3 loop: CASSLIGTDREETQYF. In DNA, the CDR3 is TGCGCCAGCAGCTTAATAGGAACAGACAGGGAGGAGACCCAGTACTTC.

CDR3 residues: CASSPISGRAVNEQFF. In DNA, the CDR3 is TGTGCCAGCAGCCCCATTAGCGGGAGGGCCGTTAATGAGCAGTTCTTC. The J gene is TRBJ2-1, the V gene TRBV11-2; 11 bases agree with TRBD2. The CDR3 totals 16 residues. Unmatched junction bases numbered 10, after V lost 5 bases and J lost 7 bases. Germline loops: CDR1 SGHAT, CDR2 FQNNGV. Using reference TRBV11-2 and TRBJ2-1 for the parts outside the CDR3, the full variable domain is EAGVAQSPRYKIIEKRQSVAFWCNPISGHATLYWYQQILGQGPKLLIQFQNNGVVDDSQLPKDRFSAERLKGVDSTLKIQPAKLEDSAVYLCASSPISGRAVNEQFFGPGTRLTVL.

The gene calls are TRBV4-1 and TRBJ1-2; 9 nucleotides agree with TRBD1. Germline V gene sequence: CDR1 MGHRA, CDR2 YSYEKL. This CDR3 comprises 13 residues. Trimming took 1 base from V and 11 from J; bases not matched to a gene: 5. The CDR3 DNA reads TGCGCCAGCAGCCAAGTGAGGACAGGGGTATACACCTTC. It yields the protein CASSQVRTGVYTF.

The chain joins TRBV12-3 or TRBV12-4 to TRBJ2-1, with D perhaps TRBD1 or TRBD2 (7 bases each). The CDR3 runs to 17 residues. V lost 6 bases and J 0 bases, leaving 18 bases between the germline ends. The chain's CDR3 is CASRGGGQRVSYNEQFF. The CDR3 DNA is TGTGCCAGCAGGGGGGGGGGACAGAGAGTCTCCTACAATGAGCAGTTCTTC.

The CDR3 DNA is TGCAGTGCTAATGGGGGGCTGGGGCCCCAGCATTTT. It specifies CSANGGLGPQHF. The V gene is TRBV20-1, the J gene TRBJ1-5, with D perhaps matching TRBD1 (6 bases). The CDR3 is made up of 12 amino acids. CDR1 is DFQATT and CDR2 is SNEGSKA in the germline V gene (reference sequence). Trimming removed 4 bases at V and 9 bases at J, with 13 bases between.

The V and J genes are TRBV29-1 and TRBJ2-1; D not certain. Germline lookup yields CDR1 SQVTM and CDR2 ANQGSEA. This CDR3 contains 13 residues. V gave up 5 bases and J gave up 1 base, with 9 bases separating them. The CDR3: CSVLEPSYNEQFF. The CDR3 bases are TGCAGCGTTCTCGAGCCTTCCTACAATGAGCAGTTCTTC.

This clonotype was observed many times. This chain joins TRBV29-1 and TRBJ2-1; 9 bases fit TRBD2. The junction had 3 bases not matched to a gene; V was cut back by 4 bases and J by 5 bases. Germline CDR1 reads SQVTM; CDR2 reads ANQGSEA. This CDR3 spans 13 amino acids. The CDR3 coding sequence is TGCAGCGTTGGGGTAGCGGGAGACAATGAGCAGTTCTTC. It is translated as CSVGVAGDNEQFF.

This clonotype was counted ten times or more. V and J are TRBV12-3 or TRBV12-4 and TRBJ1-5; D call uncertain. This CDR3 has 14 amino acids. V shed 1 base and J shed 0 bases, with 4 bases lying between them. CDR3 sequence: CASSLGISNQPQHF. The CDR3 bases are TGTGCCAGCAGTTTAGGGATTAGCAATCAGCCCCAGCATTTT.

This rearrangement joins TRBV5-1 to TRBJ2-7, with 7 bases identical to TRBD2. The CDR3 covers 15 residues. After removal of 4 bases from V and 0 bases from J, the junction contained 7 bases not matched to a gene. CDR1 and CDR2 from the germline V gene are SGHRS and YFSETQ. CDR3 coding DNA: TGCGCCAGCAGCCCGGGGGACTACAACTCCTACGAGCAGTACTTC. As protein: CASSPGDYNSYEQYF.

This clonotype occurred many times. The chain couples TRBV29-1 to TRBJ2-3, with TRBD1 as a possible D gene (6 bases). Deletions cut 4 bases from V and 0 bases from J, with 11 bases between. Per the germline V gene, CDR1 is SQVTM and CDR2 is ANQGSEA. The CDR3 is made up of 14 amino acids. Written as DNA, the CDR3 is TGCAGCGTTGGAGGACAGCTTAGCACAGATACGCAGTATTTT. Translated, it gives CSVGGQLSTDTQYF.

In its sample, this clonotype was seen many times. The chain employs TRBV11-2 and TRBJ2-1; the D gene is possibly TRBD2 (5 bases). The CDR3 covers 15 residues. With 5 bases removed from V and 0 bases from J, the gap between germline ends came to 11 bases. Germline V gene data show CDR1 as SGHAT and CDR2 as FQNNGV. CDR3 amino acids: CASSPRVLSYNEQFF. In nucleotides, the CDR3 is TGTGCCAGCAGCCCGAGGGTACTCTCCTACAATGAGCAGTTCTTC.

This clonotype was detected only a few times. The V call is TRBV9, the J call TRBJ1-4; TRBD1 matches 8 bases. The germline CDR1 and CDR2 sequences are SGDLS and YYNGEE. CDR3 length: 16 residues. The trim removed 0 bases at V and 7 bases at J, leaving 8 bases unmatched. The CDR3: CASSVGGQAEGEKLFF. For the CDR3, the DNA is TGTGCCAGCAGCGTAGGGGGACAGGCAGAAGGTGAAAAACTGTTTTTT.

This clonotype occurred many times. The chain couples TRBV29-1 to TRBJ1-1; perhaps TRBD1 as D (5 bases). Germline V gene sequence: CDR1 SQVTM, CDR2 ANQGSEA. CDR3 length equals 14 residues. V was shortened by 7 bases and J by 1 base, with 16 bases between the two germline ends. The DNA of the CDR3 is TGCAGCGCTTGGACACCTGCATCGAACACTGAAGCTTTCTTT. Translating gives CSAWTPASNTEAFF.

The chain joins TRBV20-1 to TRBJ2-1, with 9 bases fitting TRBD2. The germline V gene has CDR1 DFQATT and CDR2 SNEGSKA (reference sequence). The CDR3 loop spans 15 amino acids. Unmatched junction bases numbered 5, after V lost 2 bases and J lost 3 bases. As DNA, the CDR3 is TGCAGTGCTAGACCACGGACTAGCGTCTACAATGAGCAGTTCTTC. Translating it yields CSARPRTSVYNEQFF.

The chain has TRBV27 and TRBJ2-2, with D perhaps matching TRBD1 (7 bases). Trimming took 1 base from V and 5 from J, leaving 14 bases between them. Germline loops: CDR1 MNHEY, CDR2 SMNVEV (reference sequence). This CDR3 is built from 16 residues. The CDR3 DNA reads as TGTGCCAGCAGTTTATTAGGCAGGGGGGTAACCGGGGAGCTGTTTTTT. Its protein product is CASSLLGRGVTGELFF.

This sequence joins TRBV12-3 or TRBV12-4 and TRBJ2-5; weak D call: TRBD1 (6 bases). The CDR3 consists of 13 residues. V lost 7 bases and J lost 2, with 11 bases in between. This CDR3 reads CASTIDRQETQYF. DNA for the CDR3: TGTGCCAGCACCATCGACAGGCAAGAGACCCAGTACTTC.

The table lists this clonotype with many counts. This rearrangement joins TRBV12-3 or TRBV12-4 to TRBJ2-1, with 11 bases matching TRBD2. V lost 7 bases and J lost 7; bases outside the gene matches: 9. The CDR3 is 15 residues long. CDR3 in amino acids: CASTQTSGKGNEQFF. In nucleotides, the CDR3 is TGTGCCAGCACCCAGACTAGCGGGAAAGGAAATGAGCAGTTCTTC.

The gene calls are TRBV12-3 or TRBV12-4 and TRBJ2-3; the match to TRBD1 covers 7 bases. This CDR3 is built from 15 residues. V was pared by 8 bases and J by 1 base, with 9 bases of the junction left unmatched. The CDR3 loop is CASGDTGVRTDTQYF. CDR3 bases: TGTGCCAGCGGAGACACAGGGGTTCGCACAGATACGCAGTATTTT.

The V gene is TRBV6-2 or TRBV6-3, the J gene TRBJ2-4, with a weak D call TRBD2 (5 bases). The V end was cut by 0 bases, the J end by 0 bases, with 18 bases between. The CDR3 spans 19 residues. Per the germline V gene, CDR1 is MNHEY and CDR2 is SVGEGT. CDR3 in amino acids: CASSYSKGRGRLAKNIQYF. The CDR3 nucleotides are TGTGCCAGCAGTTACTCGAAGGGTAGAGGGAGATTAGCCAAAAACATTCAGTACTTC.